The text below deals with one T cell receptor (beta chain). Its matching antigen is unknown. The sample holds other DNA sequences that translate to the same CDR3. These data come from a study of T cell clonotyping in hematopoietic cell transplantation. Trimming cost V 0 bases and J 0 bases, with 1 base left between them. Germline V gene sequence: CDR1 SEHNR, CDR2 FQNEAQ (reference sequence). The CDR3 runs 13 residues. General study results and limits: Graft donor and pretransplant recipient Inverse Simpson Index values predicted broader posttransplant TCR diversity.

Assay: immunoSEQ multiplex PCR; the TCRdb copy retains only in-frame clones and omits some. The sample lists approximately 44,000 clones, 90% to 95% occurring once. J is TRBJ2-3 and V is TRBV7-9; the D is unclear. Sequenced material: peripheral blood mononuclear cells. The TCR was taken from a woman aged 50 to 60 in good health. Some clones in this sample may be carry-over from other donors' samples. This chain's CDR3 is CASSLASTDTQYF. The CDR3 DNA reads as TGTGCCAGCAGCTTAGCTAGCACAGATACGCAGTATTTT.